Listed here are 10 T cell receptor beta chains from one sample, sequenced in a study of OX40 agonist ivuxolimab in advanced cancers. The repertoire was sequenced with immunoSEQ multiplex PCR; TCRdb's copy has only in-frame clones and lacks some. This sample has around 19,000 clones, with approximately 83% found just once. The material sequenced was CD4+ or CD8+ T cells sorted from blood, taken in a trial of the OX40 agonist ivuxolimab. The receptor source for this set is an adult with an advanced solid tumor such as melanoma, head and neck, liver or kidney cancer.

The chain has TRBV11-3 and TRBJ2-7; 14 nucleotides align to TRBD2. Germline CDR1 is SGHNT and CDR2 is YENEEA. After removal of 6 bases from V and 6 bases from J, the junction contained 10 bases not matched to a gene. The CDR3 has 16 amino acids. As DNA, the CDR3 is TGTGCCAGCAGGACCGGGACTAGCGGGAGTGCGGGCGAGCAGTACTTC. Protein sequence: CASRTGTSGSAGEQYF.

The chain uses TRBV5-5 and TRBJ1-2; perhaps TRBD1 as D (5 bases). This CDR3 contains 12 residues. V lost 4 bases and J 8 bases, leaving 12 bases between the germline ends. Germline V gene lookup returns CDR1 SGHKS and CDR2 YYEKEE (reference sequence). The CDR3 here is CASSPGTRGYTF. In DNA, the CDR3 is TGTGCCAGCAGCCCCGGGACTCGAGGCTACACCTTC.

The V and J genes are TRBV11-3 and TRBJ2-6; the D gene is possibly TRBD2 (5 bases). Germline lookup yields CDR1 SGHNT and CDR2 YENEEA. CDR3 size: 15 residues. Trimming stripped 7 bases from V and 0 bases from J, with 10 bases between. The CDR3 sequence: CASNRDGSGANVLTF. DNA of the CDR3: TGTGCCAGCAACCGGGATGGCTCTGGGGCCAACGTCCTGACTTTC.

The genes are TRBV18 and TRBJ2-7; no clear D. V was clipped by 1 base and J by 7 bases, with 17 bases between them. There are 15 residues in the CDR3. The germline V gene has CDR1 KGHSH and CDR2 LQKENI. CDR3 bases: TGTGCCAGCTCACCACTTACGGCTAGGCAAGGGGAGCAGTACTTC. This sequence encodes CASSPLTARQGEQYF.

The J gene is TRBJ1-6, the V gene TRBV11-2; D remains unclear. The germline gives CDR1 SGHAT, CDR2 FQNNGV. CDR3 length: 17 amino acids. Trimming removed 3 bases at V and 0 bases at J, with 12 bases between. Written as DNA, the CDR3 is TGTGCCAGCAGCTTCGACCCGCCGGACTCCTATAATTCACCCCTCCACTTT. Translating gives CASSFDPPDSYNSPLHF.

This chain links TRBV19 with TRBJ1-2; D is perhaps TRBD1 (6 bases). This CDR3 is built from 14 residues. The germline V gene has CDR1 LNHDA and CDR2 SQIVND (reference sequence). Trimming pared 6 bases from V and 4 bases from J, leaving 15 bases between. The CDR3 DNA reads as TGTGCCAGTAGCAAGGTCGGACAGATCTATGGCTACACCTTC. This encodes CASSKVGQIYGYTF.

The rearrangement links TRBV7-3 to TRBJ2-1; D not certain. V lost 2 bases and J lost 6, with 14 bases in between. The germline gives CDR1 SGHTA, CDR2 FQGTGA. The CDR3 is made up of 15 amino acids. CDR3 sequence: CASSLAPSLANEQFF. CDR3 coding DNA: TGTGCCAGCAGCTTAGCTCCCTCTTTGGCCAATGAGCAGTTCTTC.

The chain couples TRBV7-9 to TRBJ2-1; the match to TRBD1 covers 9 bases. This CDR3 contains 16 residues. The J segment lost 7 bases and the V segment lost 5 bases, leaving 12 bases of the junction unmatched. The germline V gene has CDR1 SEHNR and CDR2 FQNEAQ (reference sequence). In nucleotides, the CDR3 is TGTGCCAGCAGCGGAGCTACAGGGGGCGGACCAAATGAGCAGTTCTTC. This gives the protein CASSGATGGGPNEQFF.

The chain joins TRBV5-1 to TRBJ2-2, with D tentatively TRBD1 or TRBD2 (5 bases each). Germline-derived CDR1 and CDR2 are SGHRS and YFSETQ. The V gene lost 3 bases and the J gene lost 0 bases, with 12 bases spanning the gap. The CDR3 spans 16 residues. In DNA form, the CDR3 reads TGCGCCAGCAGCTCCGGGGACGCCGCGAACACCGGGGAGCTGTTTTTT. This codes for CASSSGDAANTGELFF.

This clone is a singleton in its sample. The chain joins TRBV30 to TRBJ1-2, with D maybe TRBD1 (5 bases). The CDR3 has 12 amino acids. V shed 3 bases and J shed 7 bases, with 12 bases lying between them. Germline values: CDR1 GTSNPN, CDR2 SVGIG (reference sequence). In DNA form, the CDR3 reads TGTGCCTGGAGCGTCAGGGTCAGTGGCTACACCTTC. Protein sequence: CAWSVRVSGYTF.